This TCR beta chain was recorded in a study of blood T cell repertoires in COVID-19. Study information: The United States, Italy and Spain supplied acute and convalescent COVID-19 samples. The cDNA or gDNA used as material had been derived from T cells, B-cell-depleted T cells, or PBMCs.

Study processing details: Amplified reference gene primers provided the basis for estimating nucleated cell counts. Using immunoSEQ multiplex PCR, the repertoire was profiled, and TCRdb retains in-frame clones only, with some absent. V and J calls and clone size come straight from that table; D and trimming were deduced from the DNA. The sample includes some 300,000 clones, more than 80% of them seen just once. Patients in Seattle were enrolled during active infection, then followed longitudinally. Germline V lookup: CDR1 SQVTM, CDR2 ANQGSEA. The V and J ends lost 3 bases and 5 bases, in that order; junction bases with no gene match: 6. CDR3 length: 14 amino acids.

Sequencing used peripheral blood. The receptor was derived from a woman aged 45-65 years with COVID-19, enrolled during active disease. The chain carries TRBV29-1 and TRBJ1-1; 10 bases fit TRBD1. In DNA form, the CDR3 reads TGCAGCGTTGACTTCGGACAGGGGGGGACTGAAGCTTTCTTT. It translates to CSVDFGQGGTEAFF.